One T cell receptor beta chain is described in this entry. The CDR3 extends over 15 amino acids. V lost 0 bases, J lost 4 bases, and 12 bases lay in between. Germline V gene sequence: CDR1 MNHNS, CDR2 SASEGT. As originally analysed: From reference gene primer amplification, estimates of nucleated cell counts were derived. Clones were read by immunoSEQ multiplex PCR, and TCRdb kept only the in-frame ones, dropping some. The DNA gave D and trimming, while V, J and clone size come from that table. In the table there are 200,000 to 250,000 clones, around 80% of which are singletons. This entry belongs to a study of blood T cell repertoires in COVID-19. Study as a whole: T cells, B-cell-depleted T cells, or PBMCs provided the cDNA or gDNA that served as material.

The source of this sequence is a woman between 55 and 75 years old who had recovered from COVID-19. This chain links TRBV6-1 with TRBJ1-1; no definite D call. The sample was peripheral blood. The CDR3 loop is CASSEAGSSVTEAFF. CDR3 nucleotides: TGTGCCAGCAGTGAAGCGGGGAGTTCGGTCACTGAAGCTTTCTTT.